The 21 T cell receptor beta chains below all came from one sample that was sequenced in a study of blood T cell repertoires in COVID-19 (dated by TCRdb to 2019 to 2021). Receptor libraries were prepared by the immunoSEQ multiplex PCR assay. TCRdb holds this immuneACCESS table with in-frame rearrangements only. Some clones are missing; in checked studies, unresolved V genes explain under half, and the rest has no known cause. The sample records some 200,000 clones, about 85% of which are singletons. Under 3.5% of the sample is held by the ten biggest clonotypes. The sequenced material came from peripheral blood. Receptors originate from a man in his fifties who had recovered from COVID-19.

This clone has only a few counts. CDR3 sequence reads: CASSILQGAGTEAFF. The DNA for the CDR3 is TGTGCCAGCAGTATACTACAGGGGGCTGGCACTGAAGCTTTCTTT. The rearrangement joins TRBV7-2 to TRBJ1-1, with 9 bases lining up with TRBD1. The CDR3 has 15 amino acids. Germline V gene sequence: CDR1 SGHTA, CDR2 FQGNSA. V lost 6 bases and J lost 4; bases outside the gene matches: 9.

The chain employs TRBV30 and TRBJ2-7; no definite D call. The V gene's germline CDR1 is GTSNPN and CDR2 SVGIG (reference sequence). The CDR3 has 13 amino acids. With 2 bases removed from V and 3 bases from J, the gap between germline ends came to 11 bases. CDR3 in amino acids: CAWSMGIGYEQYF. The CDR3 bases are TGTGCCTGGAGTATGGGCATCGGCTACGAGCAGTACTTC. The full variable domain, rest sourced from reference TRBV30 and TRBJ2-7, is SQTIHQWPATLVQPVGSPLSLECTVEGTSNPNLYWYRQAAGRGLQLLFYSVGIGQISSEVPQNLSASRPQDRQFILSSKKLLLSDSGFYLCAWSMGIGYEQYFGPGTRLTVT.

The chain employs TRBV7-9 and TRBJ1-1; D ambiguous. Trimming took off 5 bases at V and 4 bases at J, with 5 bases between the two ends. This CDR3 has 11 residues. Germline CDR1 reads SEHNR; CDR2 reads FQNEAQ (reference sequence). The CDR3 loop reads CASSRGTEAFF. The CDR3 nucleotides read TGTGCCAGCAGCCGGGGCACTGAAGCTTTCTTT.

The chain has TRBV27 and TRBJ2-1, with 11 bases lining up with TRBD1. V gave up 3 bases and J gave up 2 bases; unmatched junction bases: 12. The germline CDR1 and CDR2 sequences are MNHEY and SMNVEV (reference sequence). The CDR3 consists of 19 residues. In DNA, the CDR3 is TGTGCCAGCAGTTTCCGGGACAGGGGGAACCAGGGCACCTACAATGAGCAGTTCTTC. Translated: CASSFRDRGNQGTYNEQFF.

The rearrangement uses TRBV5-4 and TRBJ1-2; 7 bases line up with TRBD1. The V and J ends lost 6 bases and 3 bases, in that order; junction bases with no gene match: 8. From germline, CDR1 is SGHNT and CDR2 YYREEE (reference sequence). CDR3 size: 14 residues. The CDR3 reads CASIRTGLDYGYTF. CDR3 nucleotides: TGTGCCAGCATCCGGACAGGTTTAGACTATGGCTACACCTTC.

This clone was seen just once. The junction shows a germline mismatch at one end, possibly a read error. J is TRBJ1-6 and V is TRBV20-1; D not resolved. Germline CDR1 DFQATT, CDR2 SNEGSKA (reference sequence). The CDR3 sequence is 14 residues long. CDR3 coding DNA: TGCAGTACTAGTGACCACAGAGATAATTCACCCCTCCACTTT. As protein: CSTSDHRDNSPLHF.

V gene TRBV25-1 combines with J gene TRBJ1-5, with D possibly being TRBD1 (5 bases). V lost 6 bases and J lost 2, with 11 bases in between. The CDR3 runs 14 residues. The germline CDR1 and CDR2 sequences are MGHDK and SYGVNS. DNA for the CDR3: TGTGCCAGCAGCCAGGGCTCCCGCAATCAGCCCCAGCATTTT. Amino acid sequence: CASSQGSRNQPQHF.

The V and J genes are TRBV10-1 and TRBJ2-2; D is possibly TRBD2 (6 bases). CDR3 size: 17 residues. Germline-derived CDR1 and CDR2 are WNHNN and SYGVQD (reference sequence). V was trimmed by 3 bases and J by 5 bases, leaving 19 bases between them. Here the CDR3 reads CASSDGRLDRGTGELFF. The CDR3 DNA is TGCGCCAGCAGTGACGGCCGACTAGATCGAGGGACCGGGGAGCTGTTTTTT.

This clone was seen more than once but under ten times. V gene TRBV28 combines with J gene TRBJ1-5; D might be TRBD1 (5 bases). The CDR3 loop spans 13 amino acids. Germline CDR1 and CDR2: MDHEN and SYDVKM. Trimming stripped 6 bases from V and 3 bases from J, with 9 bases between. Written as DNA, the CDR3 is TGTGCCAGCAGGAAGGACACCAATCAGCCCCAGCATTTT. Its protein is CASRKDTNQPQHF. Full variable domain (missing parts from reference TRBV28 and TRBJ1-5): DVKVTQSSRYLVKRTGEKVFLECVQDMDHENMFWYRQDPGLGLRLIYFSYDVKMKEKGDIPEGYSVSREKKERFSLILESASTNQTSMYLCASRKDTNQPQHFGDGTRLSIL.

The chain couples TRBV7-2 to TRBJ1-5, with a weak D call TRBD1 (5 bases). This CDR3 is built from 13 residues. Germline lookup yields CDR1 SGHTA and CDR2 FQGNSA. Trimming removed 5 bases from V and 1 base from J, with 6 bases in between. The CDR3 DNA is TGTGCCAGCAGCGGACAAAGCAATCAGCCCCAGCATTTT. Translating it yields CASSGQSNQPQHF.

The chain couples TRBV27 to TRBJ2-1; 9 nucleotides match TRBD1. V was clipped by 3 bases and J by 6 bases; unmatched bases: 6. The CDR3 has 15 amino acids. Germline V CDR1 and CDR2: MNHEY, SMNVEV (reference sequence). The CDR3 DNA reads TGTGCCAGCAGTTTCGGGGGACAGGGCGTCAATGAGCAGTTCTTC. Protein sequence: CASSFGGQGVNEQFF.

The V and J genes are TRBV5-8 and TRBJ2-3, with D unclear. Germline values: CDR1 SGHTS, CDR2 YDEGEE. With 3 bases removed from V and 1 base from J, the gap between germline ends came to 9 bases. The CDR3 extends over 14 amino acids. This CDR3 is CASSWSAGTDTQYF. CDR3 coding DNA: TGTGCCAGCAGCTGGTCCGCGGGCACAGATACGCAGTATTTT.

V and J are TRBV5-5 and TRBJ1-6; 10 bases align to TRBD1. This CDR3 region has 17 residues. V lost 4 bases, J lost 0 bases, and 4 bases stayed unmatched. CDR1 is SGHKS, CDR2 YYEKEE, per germline (reference sequence). Written as DNA, the CDR3 is TGTGCCAGCAGCCTGGGACAGGGGAGCTCCTATAATTCACCCCTCCACTTT. Protein product: CASSLGQGSSYNSPLHF.

This chain links TRBV7-9 with TRBJ1-3, with D possibly TRBD1 on 6 matching bases. Trimming shortened V by 5 bases and J by 7 bases, and 21 bases separated the two germline ends. CDR1 is SEHNR and CDR2 is FQNEAQ in the germline V gene (reference sequence). This CDR3 spans 16 amino acids. The CDR3 here is CASSMDSLLMGNTIYF. The CDR3 DNA sequence: TGTGCCAGCAGCATGGACAGCCTACTAATGGGTAACACCATATATTTT.

The chain joins TRBV19 to TRBJ2-5, with 9 bases matching TRBD1. CDR1 LNHDA and CDR2 SQIVND come from the germline V gene (reference sequence). This CDR3 spans 16 amino acids. The V and J ends lost 4 bases and 5 bases, in that order; junction bases with no gene match: 11. The CDR3 nucleotides read TGTGCCAGTAGTAATCGTCTGGACAGGGGAGGGGAGACCCAGTACTTC. Its protein product is CASSNRLDRGGETQYF.

The rearrangement links TRBV4-1 to TRBJ2-7; the D is unclear. The germline CDR1 and CDR2 sequences are MGHRA and YSYEKL. Trimming took 0 bases from V and 3 from J, leaving 15 bases between them. The CDR3 runs 16 residues. This CDR3 is CASSQDLRLAVYEQYF. CDR3 in DNA: TGCGCCAGCAGCCAAGATCTTAGACTTGCGGTCTACGAGCAGTACTTC.

The chain carries TRBV18 and TRBJ2-3; TRBD2 is a possible D gene (5 bases). CDR3 length equals 17 residues. Germline values: CDR1 KGHSH, CDR2 LQKENI. V was pared by 6 bases and J by 5 bases, with 24 bases between. CDR3 DNA: TGTGCCAGCTCGCCCCAGAGGGCGGGCCCACAAAGAGATACGCAGTATTTT. Encoded protein: CASSPQRAGPQRDTQYF.

This chain uses TRBV19 with TRBJ2-2, with TRBD1 as a possible D gene (7 bases). The V gene's germline CDR1 is LNHDA and CDR2 SQIVND (reference sequence). V was clipped by 3 bases and J by 4 bases, with 18 bases between them. The CDR3 is 17 residues long. CDR3 coding DNA: TGTGCCAGTAGTATGTCGTTAAGTCAGGGGGGCACCGGGGAGCTGTTTTTT. It encodes CASSMSLSQGGTGELFF.

This clone was seen a handful of times. The chain recombines TRBV6-6 with TRBJ1-2, with 9 positions matching TRBD1. The CDR3 spans 16 residues. After removal of 4 bases from V and 8 bases from J, the junction contained 14 bases not matched to a gene. Germline V gene lookup returns CDR1 MNHNY and CDR2 SVGAGI (reference sequence). The CDR3 nucleotides read TGTGCCAGCAGTTCCCAGGTTTGGACAGGGGATGGCGGCTACACCTTC. Its translation is CASSSQVWTGDGGYTF.

The V gene is TRBV5-1, the J gene TRBJ2-5; the D gene is possibly TRBD1 (5 bases). Germline V gene data show CDR1 as SGHRS and CDR2 as YFSETQ. There are 13 residues in the CDR3. Trimming removed 4 bases at V and 5 bases at J, with 12 bases between. CDR3 DNA: TGCGCCAGCAGCCCCGGCCCAGGGGAGACCCAGTACTTC. Translating it yields CASSPGPGETQYF.

CDR3 sequence: CASSTGGSFIDEQFF. The CDR3 DNA reads as TGTGCCAGTAGCACGGGGGGATCTTTCATTGATGAGCAGTTCTTC. The chain is built from TRBV19 and TRBJ2-1, with 7 bases fitting TRBD2. Germline loops: CDR1 LNHDA, CDR2 SQIVND (reference sequence). The CDR3 covers 15 residues. J was trimmed by 8 bases and V by 6 bases; bases with no gene match: 13.